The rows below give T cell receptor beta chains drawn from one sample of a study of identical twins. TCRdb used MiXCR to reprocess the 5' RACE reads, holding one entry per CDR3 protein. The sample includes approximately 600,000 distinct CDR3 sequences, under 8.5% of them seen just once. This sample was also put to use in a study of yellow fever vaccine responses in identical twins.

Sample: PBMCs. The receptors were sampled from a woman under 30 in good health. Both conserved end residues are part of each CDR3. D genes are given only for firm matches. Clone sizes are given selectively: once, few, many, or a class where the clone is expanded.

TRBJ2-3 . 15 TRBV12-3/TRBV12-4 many TGTGCCAGCAGTTTCTCGGTAGCAAGCACAGATACGCAGTATTTT CASSFSVASTDTQYF
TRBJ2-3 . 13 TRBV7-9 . TGTGCCAGCAGCTCAACTTTGGGAGATACGCAGTATTTT CASSSTLGDTQYF
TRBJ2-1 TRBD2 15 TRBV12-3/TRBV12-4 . TGTGCCAGCAGCCCTTCCACACTAGCGGGAGGTGAGCAGTTCTTC CASSPSTLAGGEQFF
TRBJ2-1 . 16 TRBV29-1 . TGCGCAGCAAAGAGGGTAGCTGGAGGCTTACACAATGAGCAGTTCTTC CAAKRVAGGLHNEQFF
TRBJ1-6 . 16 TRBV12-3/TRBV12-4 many TGTGCCAGCAGTTTTTCGGGGCGAGATCGGAATTCACCCCTCCACTTT CASSFSGRDRNSPLHF
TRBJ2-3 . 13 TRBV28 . TGTGCCACCTCGTCGCCCCTCACAGATACGCAGTATTTT CATSSPLTDTQYF
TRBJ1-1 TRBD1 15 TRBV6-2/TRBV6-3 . TGTGCCAGCAGTTCCTCACAGGGGGCCCACACTGAAGCTTTCTTT CASSSSQGAHTEAFF
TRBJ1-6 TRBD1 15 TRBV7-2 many TGTGCCAGCAGCTTAGGGGTGGGGACAGCGGGCCCCCTCCACTTT CASSLGVGTAGPLHF
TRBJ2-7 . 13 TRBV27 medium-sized TGTGCCAGCAGCCCTACTCCTGGCTACGAGCAGTACTTC CASSPTPGYEQYF
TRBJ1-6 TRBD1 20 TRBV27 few TGTGCCAGCAGTTTTTCTTCCTGGACAGGCCTCGGGGGGCATAATTCACCCCTCCACTTT CASSFSSWTGLGGHNSPLHF
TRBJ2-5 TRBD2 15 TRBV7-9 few TGTGCCAGCAGCTTTACTAGCGGGGGTCAAGAGACCCAGTACTTC CASSFTSGGQETQYF
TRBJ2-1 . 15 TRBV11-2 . TGTGCCAGCAGCTTAGGAGGAGTCCACTACAATGAGCAGTTCTTC CASSLGGVHYNEQFF
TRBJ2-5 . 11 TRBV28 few TGTGCCAGCAGGGCTCGGGAGACCCAGTACTTC CASRARETQYF
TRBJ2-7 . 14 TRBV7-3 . TGTGCCAGCAGCTTCTTAGATTTTCGGCACGAGCAGTACTTC CASSFLDFRHEQYF
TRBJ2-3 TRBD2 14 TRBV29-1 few TGCAGCGCCCCCCTAGCGGGGGGGCAAGATACGCAGTATTTT CSAPLAGGQDTQYF
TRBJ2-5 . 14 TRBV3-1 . TGTGCCAGCAGCCCCCTAGGCAGGAAAGAGACCCAGTACTTC CASSPLGRKETQYF
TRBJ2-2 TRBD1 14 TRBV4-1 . TGCGCCAGCAGAAAGGCAGGGGGCTCTGGGGAGCTGTTTTTT CASRKAGGSGELFF
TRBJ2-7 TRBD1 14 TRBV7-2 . TGTGCCAGCAGCTTAAACAGGGGTTTGAACGAGCAGTACTTC CASSLNRGLNEQYF
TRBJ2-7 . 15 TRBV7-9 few TGTGCCAGCAGCTTATCCGGGGACGGCGACTACGAGCAGTACTTC CASSLSGDGDYEQYF
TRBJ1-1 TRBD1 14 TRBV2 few TGTGCCAGCAGTGAAAGGACAGGGAGGTATGAAGCTTTCTTT CASSERTGRYEAFF
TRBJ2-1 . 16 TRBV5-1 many TGCGCCAGCAGCTCCTATTGGGAAAAATCCTACAATGAGCAGTTCTTC CASSSYWEKSYNEQFF